These 31 T cell receptor beta chains came from one sample sequenced in a study of blood T cell repertoires in COVID-19. Data came from immunoSEQ multiplex PCR; TCRdb stores just in-frame clones and leaves some out. Among 120,000 or so clones listed, 80% were seen once. Sequenced: peripheral blood. These receptors originate from a human donor in a cohort sampled during active COVID-19.

The V gene is TRBV19, the J gene TRBJ1-5; 10 nucleotides line up with TRBD1. The CDR3 has 16 amino acids. Germline assignment: CDR1 LNHDA and CDR2 SQIVND (reference sequence). The V segment lost 5 bases and the J segment 5 bases; nucleotides outside the gene matches: 9. CDR3 sequence: CASSPGDRGSHQPQHF. DNA of the CDR3: TGTGCCAGTAGTCCGGGGGACAGGGGATCTCATCAGCCCCAGCATTTT. Looking up the rest from reference TRBV19 and TRBJ1-5 gives the full variable domain: DGGITQSPKYLFRKEGQNVTLSCEQNLNHDAMYWYRQDPGQGLRLIYYSQIVNDFQKGDIAEGYSVSREKKESFPLTVTSAQKNPTAFYLCASSPGDRGSHQPQHFGDGTRLSIL.

This chain joins TRBV6-2 or TRBV6-3 and TRBJ1-1, with 7 nucleotides matching TRBD1. Germline V gene lookup returns CDR1 MNHEY and CDR2 SVGEGT. V was pared by 3 bases and J by 11 bases, with 12 bases of the junction left unmatched. This CDR3 has 14 amino acids. CDR3 amino acids: CASSYLRTGTVAFF. DNA for the CDR3: TGTGCCAGCAGTTATCTTCGGACAGGCACAGTCGCTTTCTTT.

The chain uses TRBV2 and TRBJ2-3; 14 positions agree with TRBD2. V was clipped by 6 bases and J by 4 bases; unmatched bases: 12. Germline V gene data show CDR1 as SNHLY and CDR2 as FYNNEI. The CDR3 is made up of 18 amino acids. For the CDR3, the DNA is TGTGCCAGCAGAAAAGGTCAAGGGACTAGCGGGGGCCCAGATACGCAGTATTTT. Translation gives CASRKGQGTSGGPDTQYF.

J is TRBJ1-1 and V is TRBV6-5, with 7 bases aligning to TRBD1. J was trimmed by 5 bases and V by 7 bases; bases with no gene match: 4. CDR1 is MNHEY and CDR2 is SVGAGI in the germline V gene. This CDR3 is built from 12 residues. CDR3 sequence (DNA): TGTGCCAGCACCCCGGGACAGACTGAAGCTTTCTTT. Amino acid sequence: CASTPGQTEAFF.

The chain recombines TRBV7-9 with TRBJ1-6; 8 bases line up with TRBD1. CDR3 length: 14 amino acids. After removal of 4 bases from V and 9 bases from J, the junction contained 5 bases not matched to a gene. CDR1 and CDR2 from the germline V gene are SEHNR and FQNEAQ (reference sequence). The CDR3 bases are TGTGCCAGCAGCTATGGACAGGGTTTTTCACCCCTCCACTTT. It encodes CASSYGQGFSPLHF.

The rearrangement uses TRBV15 and TRBJ2-3; TRBD2 agrees at 9 bases. V gave up 3 bases and J gave up 10 bases; unmatched junction bases: 2. CDR1 LNHNV and CDR2 YYDKDF come from the germline V gene (reference sequence). The CDR3 totals 12 residues. CDR3 bases: TGTGCCACCAGCAGCACTAGCGGGTCGCAGTATTTT. It yields the protein CATSSTSGSQYF.

The sample holds a few counts of this clone. The chain joins TRBV9 to TRBJ1-6; no clear D gene. V dropped 3 bases and J dropped 9 bases, with 13 bases sitting between them. The germline CDR1 and CDR2 sequences are SGDLS and YYNGEE. The CDR3 sequence is 14 residues long. The CDR3 nucleotides read TGTGCCAGCAGCGGAAGAGAGTTTGGTTCACCCCTCCACTTT. Translating gives CASSGREFGSPLHF.

The chain carries TRBV9 and TRBJ2-3, with TRBD1 matching over 7 bases. Germline trimming cut 4 bases from V and 2 bases from J; bases unmatched to any gene: 7. The V gene's germline CDR1 is SGDLS and CDR2 YYNGEE. This CDR3 has 15 amino acids. Here the CDR3 reads CASSPPGTATDTQYF. The CDR3 nucleotides are TGTGCCAGCAGCCCCCCCGGGACAGCCACAGATACGCAGTATTTT.

The chain is built from TRBV6-5 and TRBJ1-5; 9 bases map to TRBD1. The CDR3 runs 14 residues. Germline trimming cut 6 bases from V and 4 bases from J; bases unmatched to any gene: 4. CDR1 is MNHEY, CDR2 SVGAGI, per germline. DNA for the CDR3: TGTGCCAGCAGCCCGGGGACAGGGAATCAGCCCCAGCATTTT. Protein: CASSPGTGNQPQHF.

This chain uses TRBV7-9 with TRBJ2-3, with 9 bases lining up with TRBD2. Germline CDR1 SEHNR, CDR2 FQNEAQ (reference sequence). This CDR3 has 17 amino acids. Trimming took 1 base from V and 3 from J; bases not matched to a gene: 8. The CDR3: CASSLELGAGGTDTQYF. As DNA, the CDR3 is TGTGCCAGCAGCTTAGAGCTAGGAGCGGGAGGAACAGATACGCAGTATTTT.

The chain uses TRBV10-3 and TRBJ2-2; 8 nucleotides align to TRBD2. V gave up 6 bases and J gave up 4 bases; unmatched junction bases: 22. Germline values: CDR1 ENHRY, CDR2 SYGVKD. The CDR3 covers 20 residues. DNA of the CDR3: TGTGCCATCAGGGGGAACAGTAACGGACTAGCCGGAGCGGCCACCGGGGAGCTGTTTTTT. Translated, it gives CAIRGNSNGLAGAATGELFF.

This chain links TRBV7-3 with TRBJ2-2; maybe TRBD2 (6 bases). Trimming pared 3 bases from V and 3 bases from J, leaving 8 bases between. The CDR3 runs 14 residues. Germline V gene sequence: CDR1 SGHTA, CDR2 FQGTGA. CDR3 region: CASSLGTYTGELFF. Here the CDR3 DNA reads TGTGCCAGCAGCTTGGGGACTTACACCGGGGAGCTGTTTTTT.

This rearrangement joins TRBV12-3 or TRBV12-4 to TRBJ1-1; possible D gene TRBD1, 6 bases. This CDR3 has 13 amino acids. Trimming cost V 6 bases and J 2 bases, with 10 bases left between them. This chain's CDR3 is CASSRQVNTEAFF. The CDR3, as DNA: TGTGCCAGCAGCCGACAGGTTAACACTGAAGCTTTCTTT.

The chain combines TRBV24-1 with TRBJ2-3; 10 positions agree with TRBD2. This CDR3 has 14 residues. With V trimmed by 8 bases and J by 1 base, 2 bases remained unmatched. The V gene's germline CDR1 is KGHDR and CDR2 SFDVKD. CDR3 DNA: TGTGCCACCACCGGGACTAGCGGCACAGATACGCAGTATTTT. Its protein product is CATTGTSGTDTQYF.

The chain links TRBV5-6 to TRBJ2-3; D perhaps matches TRBD1 (5 bases). V dropped 1 base and J dropped 5 bases, with 20 bases sitting between them. This CDR3 has 17 amino acids. Germline V gives CDR1 SGHDT, CDR2 YYEEEE. The CDR3 spells CASSLRAGLMKGDTQYF. The CDR3, as DNA: TGTGCCAGCAGCTTGCGGGCAGGGTTAATGAAGGGAGATACGCAGTATTTT.

V usage is TRBV7-8 and J usage is TRBJ1-1; D remains unclear. Germline lookup yields CDR1 SGHVS and CDR2 FQNEAQ. The CDR3 runs 13 residues. With 2 bases removed from V and 3 bases from J, the gap between germline ends came to 7 bases. CDR3 sequence: CASSLLRDTEAFF. Here the CDR3 DNA reads TGTGCCAGCAGCTTATTACGGGACACTGAAGCTTTCTTT.

As to this clone: One junction end does not reproduce the germline sequence, and a read error may be involved. This sequence joins TRBV6-1 and TRBJ2-1; TRBD1 might be the D (6 bases). This CDR3 has 13 amino acids. CDR1 MNHNS and CDR2 SASEGT come from the germline V gene. The CDR3 coding sequence is TGTGCCAGCAGAGAAGGTCAGGGGCTTGAGCAGTTCTTC. Translated: CASREGQGLEQFF.

J is TRBJ1-2 and V is TRBV12-3 or TRBV12-4; weak D call: TRBD1 (6 bases). V was trimmed by 3 bases and J by 4 bases, leaving 9 bases between them. The CDR3 has 13 amino acids. The chain's CDR3 is CASSLGRGYGYTF. For the CDR3, the DNA is TGTGCCAGCAGTTTGGGCAGGGGCTATGGCTACACCTTC.

This clone was observed a handful of times. J is TRBJ2-5 and V is TRBV10-3; a possible D gene is TRBD2 (6 bases). The ends were cut back, 4 bases at V and 0 bases at J, with 12 bases in the middle. Germline V gene lookup returns CDR1 ENHRY and CDR2 SYGVKD. The length of the CDR3 is 15 residues. This CDR3 is CAISGGERNQETQYF. CDR3 DNA sequence: TGTGCCATCAGTGGGGGGGAGAGGAACCAAGAGACCCAGTACTTC.

This sequence joins TRBV24-1 and TRBJ2-2; 9 bases map to TRBD1. The CDR3 is 16 residues long. V trimming: 2 bases; J trimming: 8 bases; junction bases outside the gene matches: 8. Germline V lookup: CDR1 KGHDR, CDR2 SFDVKD. The CDR3 loop is CATSDSVGQGRGELFF. DNA for the CDR3: TGTGCCACCAGTGATTCGGTCGGACAGGGGAGGGGGGAGCTGTTTTTT.

Only one count was recorded for this clone. The chain recombines TRBV3-1 (or the pseudogene TRBV3-2) with TRBJ2-2; D call uncertain. The V end was cut by 3 bases, the J end by 5 bases, with 4 bases between. CDR1 is LGHDT and CDR2 is YNNKEL in the germline V gene (reference sequence). This CDR3 spans 12 amino acids. The CDR3 bases are TGTGCCAGCAGCCAGCGGACCGGGGAGCTGTTTTTT. Translated: CASSQRTGELFF.

The chain has TRBV27 and TRBJ2-2; TRBD2 matches 7 bases. The CDR3 runs 15 residues. Trimming took 2 bases from V and 1 from J; bases not matched to a gene: 1. In germline, CDR1 is MNHEY, CDR2 SMNVEV (reference sequence). DNA of the CDR3: TGTGCCAGCAGTTTACCGGGAGGGAACACCGGGGAGCTGTTTTTT. This codes for CASSLPGGNTGELFF.

The chain links TRBV29-1 to TRBJ1-2; 7 nucleotides line up with TRBD1. V was pared by 1 base and J by 4 bases, with 9 bases of the junction left unmatched. The germline CDR1 and CDR2 sequences are SQVTM and ANQGSEA. The CDR3 has 15 residues. CDR3 region: CSVEGQGGMRYGYTF. For the CDR3, the DNA is TGCAGCGTTGAAGGGCAGGGGGGAATGCGCTATGGCTACACCTTC.

V gene TRBV7-2 combines with J gene TRBJ2-7; 10 bases match TRBD2. The CDR3 runs to 16 residues. The V and J ends lost 0 bases and 2 bases, in that order; junction bases with no gene match: 4. Germline CDR1 and CDR2: SGHTA and FQGNSA. The CDR3 protein is CASSLASGRSTYEQYF. CDR3 bases: TGTGCCAGCAGCTTAGCTAGCGGGAGGAGCACCTACGAGCAGTACTTC. Full variable domain (remainder filled in from reference TRBV7-2 and TRBJ2-7): GAGVSQSPSNKVTEKGKDVELRCDPISGHTALYWYRQSLGQGLEFLIYFQGNSAPDKSGLPSDRFSAERTGGSVSTLTIQRTQQEDSAVYLCASSLASGRSTYEQYFGPGTRLTVT.

The chain recombines TRBV20-1 with TRBJ2-3, with TRBD2 matching 11 bases. The CDR3 is made up of 14 amino acids. CDR1 is DFQATT, CDR2 SNEGSKA, per germline (reference sequence). Trimming removed 3 bases from V and 3 bases from J; junction bases left unmatched: 2. The CDR3 DNA is TGCAGTGCTAGTGGACTAGCGGGTACAGATACGCAGTATTTT. It encodes CSASGLAGTDTQYF.

The rearrangement uses TRBV19 and TRBJ1-2; no clear D gene. The V end lost 3 bases, the J end lost 4 bases, and 12 bases lay between the germline ends. This CDR3 is built from 14 residues. Germline CDR1 is LNHDA and CDR2 is SQIVND (reference sequence). The CDR3 region has the DNA TGTGCCAGTAGTATTCAGCCCGGCGGCTATGGCTACACCTTC. This translates into CASSIQPGGYGYTF.

CDR3 residues: CASSSQGGTWTDTQYF. The CDR3, as DNA: TGTGCCAGCAGCTCACAAGGGGGCACATGGACAGATACGCAGTATTTT. The chain carries TRBV7-2 and TRBJ2-3; 7 bases are a match to TRBD1. The germline CDR1 and CDR2 sequences are SGHTA and FQGNSA. V shed 4 bases, J shed 3 bases, and the junction held 10 bases outside the gene matches. CDR3 length: 16 residues.

V usage is TRBV7-2 and J usage is TRBJ2-1, with D tentatively TRBD2 (5 bases). The CDR3 totals 14 residues. The V gene lost 3 bases and the J gene lost 0 bases, with 6 bases spanning the gap. The V gene's germline CDR1 is SGHTA and CDR2 FQGNSA. CDR3 DNA sequence: TGTGCCAGCAGCTTGCTAGCCTCCTACAATGAGCAGTTCTTC. It encodes CASSLLASYNEQFF.

This chain joins TRBV27 and TRBJ1-4; D possibly corresponds to TRBD1 (5 bases). Germline lookup yields CDR1 MNHEY and CDR2 SMNVEV (reference sequence). Trimming removed 8 bases at V and 7 bases at J, with 20 bases between. This CDR3 is 15 amino acids long. The CDR3, as DNA: TGTGCCAGCTCCCCCGGGGGGGGGTTTGGTGAAAAACTGTTTTTT. Protein product: CASSPGGGFGEKLFF. The variable domain in full, completed from reference TRBV27 and TRBJ1-4, reads EAQVTQNPRYLITVTGKKLTVTCSQNMNHEYMSWYRQDPGLGLRQIYYSMNVEVTDKGDVPEGYKVSRKEKRNFPLILESPSPNQTSLYFCASSPGGGFGEKLFFGSGTQLSVL.

The V call is TRBV5-6, the J call TRBJ2-2, with TRBD1 identical over 7 bases. J was trimmed by 0 bases and V by 5 bases; bases with no gene match: 13. The CDR3 has 18 amino acids. Germline V gene data show CDR1 as SGHDT and CDR2 as YYEEEE. CDR3 amino acids: CASRGTNWGQTNTGELFF. In nucleotides, the CDR3 is TGTGCCAGCAGGGGTACAAATTGGGGACAGACGAACACCGGGGAGCTGTTTTTT. Supplemented by reference TRBV5-6 and TRBJ2-2, the full variable domain reads DAGVTQSPTHLIKTRGQQVTLRCSPKSGHDTVSWYQQALGQGPQFIFQYYEEEERQRGNFPDRFSGHQFPNYSSELNVNALLLGDSALYLCASRGTNWGQTNTGELFFGEGSRLTVL.

V usage is TRBV5-4 and J usage is TRBJ1-1; D possibly corresponds to TRBD1 (5 bases). Looked up from germline, CDR1 is SGHNT and CDR2 is YYREEE (reference sequence). Trimming shortened V by 4 bases and J by 0 bases, and 13 bases separated the two germline ends. This CDR3 has 15 residues. In nucleotides, the CDR3 is TGTGCCAGCAGCACGGGACTTTTGCTGAACACTGAAGCTTTCTTT. This translates into CASSTGLLLNTEAFF.